The present entry profiles one TCR beta chain with its context. The V end was cut by 11 bases, the J end by 8 bases, with 22 bases between. The CDR3 sequence is 14 residues long. These data come from a study of CD8 T cells in Susac syndrome. Random hexamers were used to reverse transcribe the RNA input (roughly 0.5 to 1 ug). The method of amplification for TCR beta CDR3 was immunoSEQ multiplex PCR, covering 54 Vbeta and 13 Jbeta. Using its own MiXCR run on the immunoSEQ multiplex PCR reads, TCRdb lists one record per CDR3 protein. The sample includes 200,000 or so distinct CDR3 sequences, about 93% seen only once; the top ten take around 0.15%. Included as multiple sclerosis controls were treatment-naive patients who had stable or active relapsing-remitting disease.

This clonotype originated in a human donor with multiple sclerosis. Specimen: CD8+ T cells from PBMCs. The rearrangement links TRBV12-3 or TRBV12-4 to TRBJ1-3, with D unclear. CDR3 protein: CAGKGGSRGDTIYF. The CDR3, as DNA: TGTGCCGGGAAGGGCGGATCGCGGGGAGACACCATATATTTT.